Many counts were recorded for the clone carrying this T cell receptor beta chain. What it recognizes is unknown. CDR3 length equals 14 residues. The V and J ends lost 7 bases and 3 bases respectively, with 12 bases between them. Germline values: CDR1 KGHDR, CDR2 SFDVKD. The sample is drawn from a study of T cells in Graves' hyperthyroidism and ophthalmopathy. Calling Graves' hyperthyroidism stable meant ophthalmopathy did not progress within 18 months. Diagnostic assessment was based on clinical symptoms, serum thyroxine and TRAb, thyroid ultrasound and orbital computed tomography. Using less than 12 ml of fresh peripheral blood, PBMCs were prepared. RNA transcripts provided the source from which TCR beta CDR3 regions were amplified. Carried out on the TCR CDR3, a first-round RT-PCR used the HTBI primer set. TCRdb recomputed calls from the multiplex PCR reads with MiXCR, one row per CDR3 protein. Among some 550,000 distinct CDR3 sequences listed, around 20% were seen once.

The study's findings and limits: Clonotypes that were expanded in thyroid above 0.001 mostly appeared in blood too.

This TCR was sampled from a man younger than 30 with Graves' hyperthyroidism. The chain has TRBV24-1 and TRBJ1-5, with D maybe TRBD1 (5 bases). Sequenced input: blood. Here the CDR3 reads CATRGSGYNQPQHF. The CDR3 DNA reads as TGTGCCACCAGGGGGTCAGGGTACAATCAGCCCCAGCATTTT.